Below are 14 T cell receptor beta chains sequenced from a single sample in a study of blood T cell repertoires in COVID-19 (dated by TCRdb to 2018 to 2020). Libraries came from the immunoSEQ multiplex PCR assay. Sourced from immuneACCESS, this table was stored by TCRdb with only in-frame sequences that have V and J called. A share of the clones is absent; for the studies checked, an unresolved V gene accounts for under half, and the remainder has no known explanation. In all, the sample holds 350,000 to 400,000 clones, and about 86% of those were seen once. 7.1% of the sample is taken by the ten largest. The sequenced sample was peripheral blood. The source is a woman between 55 and 75 years old with COVID-19, enrolled during active disease.

CDR3 amino acids: CASSPGGSGNTIYF. The CDR3 nucleotides read TGTGCCAGCTCACCCGGGGGTTCCGGAAACACCATATATTTT. The genes are TRBV18 and TRBJ1-3, with D possibly being TRBD1 (5 bases). The CDR3 is 14 residues long. Trimming cost V 3 bases and J 4 bases, with 10 bases left between them. Germline-derived CDR1 and CDR2 are KGHSH and LQKENI. The variable domain in full, completed from reference TRBV18 and TRBJ1-3, reads NAGVMQNPRHLVRRRGQEARLRCSPMKGHSHVYWYRQLPEEGLKFMVYLQKENIIDESGMPKERFSAEFPKEGPSILRIQQVVRGDSAAYFCASSPGGSGNTIYFGEGSWLTVV.

The CDR3 sequence: CASSQIFSGGYEQYF. As DNA, the CDR3 is TGCGCCAGCAGCCAGATCTTCAGCGGGGGCTACGAGCAGTACTTC. The rearrangement uses TRBV4-1 and TRBJ2-7; 8 nucleotides align to TRBD2. There are 15 residues in the CDR3. J gave up 3 bases and V 3 bases, and 7 bases lay outside the gene matches. Germline values: CDR1 MGHRA, CDR2 YSYEKL.

The chain combines TRBV5-6 with TRBJ2-4; the match to TRBD1 covers 7 bases. Germline V gene lookup returns CDR1 SGHDT and CDR2 YYEEEE. CDR3 length: 15 amino acids. J lost 3 bases, V lost 5 bases, and 8 bases had no gene match. CDR3 loop: CASSPTGWGKNIQYF. The CDR3, as DNA: TGTGCCAGCAGTCCGACAGGGTGGGGCAAAAACATTCAGTACTTC. The full variable domain, completed using reference TRBV5-6 and TRBJ2-4, is DAGVTQSPTHLIKTRGQQVTLRCSPKSGHDTVSWYQQALGQGPQFIFQYYEEEERQRGNFPDRFSGHQFPNYSSELNVNALLLGDSALYLCASSPTGWGKNIQYFGAGTRLSVL.

CDR3 sequence: CASKDRDTPRPNQPQHF. DNA of the CDR3: TGTGCCAGCAAGGACAGGGACACACCTCGCCCCAATCAGCCCCAGCATTTT. The rearrangement links TRBV27 to TRBJ1-5, with 8 nucleotides matching TRBD1. Unmatched junction bases numbered 14, after V lost 7 bases and J lost 3 bases. Germline V gene data show CDR1 as MNHEY and CDR2 as SMNVEV (reference sequence). The CDR3 runs 17 residues.

The chain couples TRBV2 to TRBJ1-5, with D hard to call. Germline V gives CDR1 SNHLY, CDR2 FYNNEI. The CDR3 sequence is 13 residues long. V was clipped by 7 bases and J by 5 bases, with 12 bases between them. In nucleotides, the CDR3 is TGTGCCAGCACGTTCTATGGAGATCAGCCCCAGCATTTT. It yields the protein CASTFYGDQPQHF.

This clone was detected only a few times. The chain recombines TRBV6-5 with TRBJ1-5; 7 bases are shared with TRBD1. V dropped 7 bases and J dropped 7; count of bases not matched to a gene: 4. CDR1 and CDR2 (germline): MNHEY, SVGAGI. The CDR3 runs to 12 residues. CDR3 DNA: TGTGCCAGCATGACAGGGAGGCAGCCCCAGCATTTT. It specifies CASMTGRQPQHF.

The chain links TRBV5-1 to TRBJ2-5; 7 bases map to TRBD2. The CDR3 covers 14 residues. V lost 0 bases to trimming and J lost 4 bases; unmatched junction nucleotides: 3. In germline, CDR1 is SGHRS, CDR2 YFSETQ. CDR3 bases: TGCGCCAGCAGCTTGGGGCGGGGGTCAGAGACCCAGTACTTC. Encoded protein: CASSLGRGSETQYF.

The chain is built from TRBV10-3 and TRBJ2-7; D gene unclear. The germline CDR1 and CDR2 sequences are ENHRY and SYGVKD. V was shortened by 5 bases and J by 2 bases, with 7 bases between the two germline ends. This CDR3 has 12 residues. The CDR3, as DNA: TGTGCCATCAGTTACTCGGCCTACGAGCAGTACTTC. Its protein is CAISYSAYEQYF.

The chain uses TRBV9 and TRBJ2-1, with a possible D match to TRBD2 (6 bases). This CDR3 has 13 amino acids. Germline V gene data show CDR1 as SGDLS and CDR2 as YYNGEE. V lost 7 bases and J lost 4, with 12 bases in between. The DNA of the CDR3 is TGTGCCAGCTGCCTGGAGGGATACAATGAGCAGTTCTTC. This codes for CASCLEGYNEQFF.

The rearrangement joins TRBV2 to TRBJ1-3; 8 nucleotides align to TRBD1. The CDR3 extends over 14 amino acids. V gave up 4 bases and J gave up 12 bases; unmatched junction bases: 11. Germline V CDR1 and CDR2: SNHLY, FYNNEI. DNA for the CDR3: TGTGCCAGCAGTGGGACAGGGCCCACTCCGATCATATATTTT. Its translation is CASSGTGPTPIIYF.

The chain combines TRBV7-9 with TRBJ2-7; TRBD1 matches at 7 bases. The V segment lost 2 bases and the J segment 7 bases; nucleotides outside the gene matches: 5. The CDR3 extends over 13 amino acids. Germline V gives CDR1 SEHNR, CDR2 FQNEAQ (reference sequence). CDR3 coding DNA: TGTGCCAGCAGCTTAATGGACAGGTCGGAGCAGTACTTC. Amino acids: CASSLMDRSEQYF.

This rearrangement joins TRBV5-4 to TRBJ2-3; 16 bases fit TRBD2. The germline V gene encodes CDR1 SGHNT and CDR2 YYREEE (reference sequence). V lost 4 bases and J lost 5; bases outside the gene matches: 4. The CDR3 runs to 16 residues. CDR3 nucleotide sequence: TGTGCCAGCAGCCCCGGGACTAGCGGGGGGGAAGATACGCAGTATTTT. Amino acid sequence: CASSPGTSGGEDTQYF.

V is TRBV7-9 and J is TRBJ2-3; no definite D call. Trimming stripped 4 bases from V and 8 bases from J, with 10 bases between. This CDR3 is built from 12 residues. Germline V gives CDR1 SEHNR, CDR2 FQNEAQ (reference sequence). The CDR3 nucleotides read TGTGCCAGCAGCTCTGTCCCAGTTACGCAGTATTTT. Protein sequence: CASSSVPVTQYF.

The chain has TRBV6-6 and TRBJ1-6, with no clear D. Germline CDR1 reads MNHNY; CDR2 reads SVGAGI (reference sequence). This CDR3 comprises 15 residues. V shed 7 bases and J shed 7 bases, with 17 bases lying between them. The CDR3 DNA follows: TGTGCCAGCACTCCCCTTCAGGTGATCAATTCACCCCTCCACTTT. Amino acid sequence: CASTPLQVINSPLHF.